The present T cell receptor beta chain was sequenced within a study of metastatic and nonmetastatic thyroid tumors (dated by TCRdb to 2018 to 2020). At the level of the whole study: Repertoires from peripheral blood and from tumor or nodule tissue samples of malignant and benign thyroid patients were compared. What the work shows at the level of the full study, not this receptor alone: TCR beta diversity was reported as significantly higher in malignant tumors than in benign nodules, in both blood and tumor samples.

The table lists this clone with many counts. The antigen it recognizes is unknown. The record has no base qualities; no much larger clone is one base away. No patient had received any treatment before thyroid surgery. The study retrospectively analysed patient clinical samples collected from about 2011 to 2018 using T-cell receptor beta sequencing. The method was PCR. Sequencing was carried out with an Illumina HiSeq 4000. High-throughput sequencing was used to profile the TCR beta-chain CDR3 region of each patient. As for the authors' bioinformatics: The researchers built a classifier to tell apart papillary thyroid cancer patients with distant metastasis, based on CDR3 differences among clinicopathological groups. To measure repertoire diversity the researchers used the Shannon index, while the Morisita-Horn index served to gauge how similar the tumor and blood repertoires were. TCRdb redid the processing of the public reads, applying fastp at Q25 and MiXCR, and retained in-frame beta chains. The V and J calls reflect TCRdb's pipeline rather than the authors' work. Here the sample has about 69,000 clones; approximately 15% occur a single time. Approximately 7% of the sample is held by the ten biggest clonotypes.

The CDR3 runs 14 amino acids, cysteine and phenylalanine included. The entry retains the CDR3 DNA only, 42 bases that are in frame from base 1. V was cut back by 5 bases and J by 0 bases, leaving a gap of 8 bases between them. The germline V gene encodes CDR1 MNHEY and CDR2 SMNVEV (reference sequence). The sequenced material came from blood. The sequence was collected from a male donor with papillary thyroid cancer or a benign thyroid nodule (not recorded which). Some clones in this sample may be carry-over from other donors' samples. Here the chain combines TRBV27 and TRBJ2-4; confidence is insufficient to name the D gene. The CDR3 amino acid sequence is: CASSAHLAKNIQYF. The nucleotides read TGTGCCAGCAGTGCGCACCTAGCCAAAAACATTCAGTACTTC.